This T cell receptor (beta chain) was sequenced for a study of T cells in Graves' hyperthyroidism and ophthalmopathy. Study results and caveats: With a median lead of around 6.7 months before onset, the model predicted ophthalmopathy. The blood repertoire included most of the expanded thyroid clonotypes above 0.001.

TCR beta CDR3 sequences were amplified from RNA transcripts. In the first-round RT-PCR of the TCR CDR3, the HTBI primer set was used. TCRdb itself ran the multiplex PCR reads through MiXCR, one entry per CDR3 protein. Among about 50,000 distinct CDR3 sequences listed, 49% were seen once. Exclusion criteria comprised uncontrolled infection, other autoimmune disease, pregnancy or lactation. The V end lost 5 bases, the J end lost 5 bases, and 27 bases lay between the germline ends. Germline assignment: CDR1 SGHVS and CDR2 FNYEAQ. This CDR3 comprises 18 residues. Remarks on this clonotype: Its antigen remains unknown.

This TCR came from a woman in her 30s with Graves' ophthalmopathy. This chain uses TRBV7-6 with TRBJ2-5; maybe TRBD2 (6 bases). The specimen was blood. The DNA for the CDR3 is TGTGCCAGCAGCCCCCGACATAGCGGAATTAACACCGGGGAGACCCAGTACTTC. Residues: CASSPRHSGINTGETQYF.